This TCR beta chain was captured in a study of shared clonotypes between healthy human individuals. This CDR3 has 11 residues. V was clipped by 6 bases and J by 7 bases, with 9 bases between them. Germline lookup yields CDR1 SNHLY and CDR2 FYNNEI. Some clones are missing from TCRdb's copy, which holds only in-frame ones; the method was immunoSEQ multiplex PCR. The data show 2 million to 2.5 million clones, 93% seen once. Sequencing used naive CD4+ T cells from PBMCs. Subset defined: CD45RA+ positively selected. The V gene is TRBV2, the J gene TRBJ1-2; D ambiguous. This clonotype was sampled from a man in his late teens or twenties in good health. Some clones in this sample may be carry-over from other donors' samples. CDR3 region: CASRARTGYTF. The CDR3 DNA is TGTGCCAGCAGGGCACGAACTGGCTACACCTTC. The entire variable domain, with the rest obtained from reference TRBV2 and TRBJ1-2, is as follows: EPEVTQTPSHQVTQMGQEVILRCVPISNHLYFYWYRQILGQKVEFLVSFYNNEISEKSEIFDDQFSVERPDGSNFTLKIRSTKLEDSAMYFCASRARTGYTFGSGTRLTVV.